Below are 16 T cell receptor beta chains sequenced from a single sample in a study of blood T cell repertoires in COVID-19 (dated by TCRdb to the early 2020s). The protocol used for the library was the immunoSEQ multiplex PCR assay. Entries here come from immuneACCESS through TCRdb and include only in-frame sequences with V and J called. Some clones fail to appear in such tables; in the studies checked, an unresolved V gene covers under half of the shortfall, and the cause of the remainder is unknown. Across this sample there are about 110,000 clones, with just over 75% seen only once. Over 3.5% of the sample goes to the ten largest clones. The sequenced sample consisted of peripheral blood. The receptors originated from a woman older than 75 with acute or convalescent COVID-19.

V usage is TRBV5-6 and J usage is TRBJ1-4; 8 bases fit TRBD1. CDR3 length equals 17 residues. The V gene end was trimmed by 4 bases and the J gene end by 3 bases; junction bases not matched to a gene: 11. The germline gives CDR1 SGHDT, CDR2 YYEEEE. CDR3 in DNA: TGTGCCAGCAGCCCCTCCGGGACAGGCTTTGCTAATGAAAAACTGTTTTTT. Its translation: CASSPSGTGFANEKLFF.

The V gene is TRBV2, the J gene TRBJ2-1, with TRBD2 identical over 10 bases. The trim removed 4 bases at V and 7 bases at J, leaving 13 bases unmatched. The germline gives CDR1 SNHLY, CDR2 FYNNEI. This CDR3 has 17 amino acids. Here the CDR3 DNA reads TGTGCCAGCAGTGGATCACCTCTAGCGGGGGTGGAAAATGAGCAGTTCTTC. As protein: CASSGSPLAGVENEQFF.

The rearrangement links TRBV15 to TRBJ2-5; TRBD2 agrees at 8 bases. The ends lost 3 bases at V and 3 bases at J; junction bases unmatched: 9. This CDR3 is 16 amino acids long. Germline CDR1 and CDR2: LNHNV and YYDKDF (reference sequence). The CDR3 region has the DNA TGTGCCACCAGCAGTAAGGAACCGGGAGGGGAAGAGACCCAGTACTTC. The encoded protein is CATSSKEPGGEETQYF.

V is TRBV13 and J is TRBJ2-3; 10 nucleotides match TRBD1. With 5 bases clipped from V and 4 bases from J, the junction kept 15 bases outside the gene matches. The CDR3 spans 18 residues. Germline CDR1 PRHDT, CDR2 FYEKMQ (reference sequence). As DNA, the CDR3 is TGTGCCAGCAGCCCGAGTCGTCCCCGGGACAGGGGTGCAGATACGCAGTATTTT. Amino acids: CASSPSRPRDRGADTQYF.

V is TRBV7-2 and J is TRBJ2-2; 12 positions match TRBD2. Looked up from germline, CDR1 is SGHTA and CDR2 is FQGNSA. V was pared by 2 bases and J by 5 bases, with 12 bases of the junction left unmatched. The CDR3 extends over 19 amino acids. In nucleotides, the CDR3 is TGTGCCAGCAGCTTAAGACAGGGTGGGCTAGCGGGAGGGACCGGGGAGCTGTTTTTT. It is translated as CASSLRQGGLAGGTGELFF. Full variable domain (missing parts from reference TRBV7-2 and TRBJ2-2): GAGVSQSPSNKVTEKGKDVELRCDPISGHTALYWYRQSLGQGLEFLIYFQGNSAPDKSGLPSDRFSAERTGGSVSTLTIQRTQQEDSAVYLCASSLRQGGLAGGTGELFFGEGSRLTVL.

The chain joins TRBV6-1 to TRBJ2-7; TRBD2 matches at 11 bases. Germline CDR1 reads MNHNS; CDR2 reads SASEGT. This CDR3 is built from 16 residues. After removal of 0 bases from V and 4 bases from J, the junction contained 5 bases not matched to a gene. The CDR3 here is CASSEATSGSRYEQYF. The CDR3, as DNA: TGTGCCAGCAGTGAAGCTACTAGCGGGAGTCGGTACGAGCAGTACTTC.

The chain has TRBV28 and TRBJ1-6; TRBD1 agrees at 9 bases. CDR1 is MDHEN, CDR2 SYDVKM, per germline. J was trimmed by 7 bases and V by 6 bases; bases with no gene match: 4. CDR3 length equals 14 residues. This CDR3 is CASRTGTGNSPLHF. The CDR3 coding sequence is TGTGCCAGCAGAACCGGGACAGGGAATTCACCCCTCCACTTT.

The chain has TRBV9 and TRBJ2-3, with TRBD1 as a possible D gene (6 bases). The CDR3 is 15 amino acids. V gave up 0 bases and J gave up 5 bases, with 13 bases separating them. Germline V lookup: CDR1 SGDLS, CDR2 YYNGEE. The CDR3 DNA reads as TGTGCCAGCAGCGTAGTCAGGGGCGGTTTAGATACGCAGTATTTT. Protein product: CASSVVRGGLDTQYF.

This rearrangement joins TRBV4-2 to TRBJ2-5, with 12 bases fitting TRBD2. CDR1 is LGHNA, CDR2 YNFKEQ, per germline. J was trimmed by 4 bases and V by 5 bases; bases with no gene match: 8. CDR3 length: 16 residues. This CDR3 is CASSKASGGAGETQYF. CDR3 nucleotide sequence: TGTGCCAGCAGCAAAGCTAGCGGGGGGGCCGGAGAGACCCAGTACTTC.

This chain connects TRBV4-3 to TRBJ2-1; D is undetermined. Germline CDR1 and CDR2: LGHNA and YSLEER. The CDR3 is 16 residues long. The V and J ends lost 0 bases and 3 bases respectively, with 12 bases between them. CDR3 protein: CASSQELGDGYNEQFF. In DNA form, the CDR3 reads TGCGCCAGCAGCCAAGAGCTGGGCGACGGCTACAATGAGCAGTTCTTC.

The chain has TRBV18 and TRBJ1-5; perhaps TRBD1 as D (5 bases). The CDR3 is made up of 15 amino acids. V gave up 6 bases and J gave up 2 bases, with 14 bases separating them. From germline, CDR1 is KGHSH and CDR2 LQKENI. The CDR3 sequence is CASSQGEAGNQPQHF. The CDR3 DNA reads TGTGCCAGCTCGCAAGGGGAAGCCGGCAATCAGCCCCAGCATTTT.

This clone was seen more than once but under ten times. The V call is TRBV6-1, the J call TRBJ2-1; 11 bases are shared with TRBD2. Unmatched junction bases numbered 5, after V lost 3 bases and J lost 7 bases. In germline, CDR1 is MNHNS, CDR2 SASEGT. The CDR3 is 15 amino acids. The CDR3 region has the DNA TGTGCCAGCAGTGAGTTAGCGGGGGGGGTAAATGAGCAGTTCTTC. It specifies CASSELAGGVNEQFF.

The chain links TRBV19 to TRBJ1-6; TRBD1 matches 8 bases. This CDR3 region has 13 residues. The V segment lost 9 bases and the J segment 7 bases; nucleotides outside the gene matches: 5. Germline V gives CDR1 LNHDA, CDR2 SQIVND (reference sequence). This CDR3 reads CASRDRKNSPLHF. CDR3 sequence (DNA): TGTGCCAGCCGGGACAGGAAGAATTCACCCCTCCACTTT. Combining the CDR3 with reference TRBV19 and TRBJ1-6 gives the whole variable domain DGGITQSPKYLFRKEGQNVTLSCEQNLNHDAMYWYRQDPGQGLRLIYYSQIVNDFQKGDIAEGYSVSREKKESFPLTVTSAQKNPTAFYLCASRDRKNSPLHFGNGTRLTVT.

The gene calls are TRBV28 and TRBJ2-2; 7 nucleotides match TRBD1. V lost 6 bases and J lost 4; bases outside the gene matches: 11. The CDR3 totals 16 residues. Germline CDR1 reads MDHEN; CDR2 reads SYDVKM. Here the CDR3 reads CASRLGGVGGTGELFF. CDR3 coding DNA: TGTGCCAGCAGGTTAGGGGGCGTTGGTGGCACCGGGGAGCTGTTTTTT.

This clone was observed once. This chain uses TRBV7-2 with TRBJ2-1; 9 bases line up with TRBD1. CDR1 SGHTA and CDR2 FQGNSA come from the germline V gene. The CDR3 extends over 15 amino acids. V was clipped by 2 bases and J by 10 bases; unmatched bases: 9. CDR3 DNA: TGTGCCAGCAGCTTACCCGGGACAGGGAGGTCGGAGCAGTTCTTC. Protein: CASSLPGTGRSEQFF.

The V and J genes are TRBV2 and TRBJ2-7; 9 nucleotides agree with TRBD1. CDR3 length equals 12 residues. Germline V CDR1 and CDR2: SNHLY, FYNNEI. With V trimmed by 9 bases and J by 4 bases, 4 bases remained unmatched. DNA of the CDR3: TGTGCCAGGGGGACAGGGCTTTACGAGCAGTACTTC. Amino acids: CARGTGLYEQYF. The full variable domain, rest sourced from reference TRBV2 and TRBJ2-7, is EPEVTQTPSHQVTQMGQEVILRCVPISNHLYFYWYRQILGQKVEFLVSFYNNEISEKSEIFDDQFSVERPDGSNFTLKIRSTKLEDSAMYFCARGTGLYEQYFGPGTRLTVT.